Described below is a single T cell receptor beta chain sequence and its context. Its antigen is unknown. The data were obtained in a study of Ad26.COV2.S vaccination and SARS-CoV-2 variants. Points from the study as a whole: Breadth of non-spike TCRs did not differ between vaccinees and placebo recipients. Vaccinated individuals (as opposed to placebo recipients) had higher spike-specific TCR breadth. The TCR breadth and depth analyses may have understated or missed part of the total T cell responses. Marked by substantial breadth, spike-specific CD8+ and CD4+ T cell responses were reportedly seen after vaccination.

The CDR3 totals 13 residues. Germline V lookup: CDR1 SGDLS, CDR2 YYNGEE. The V gene lost 0 bases and the J gene lost 2 bases, with 5 bases spanning the gap. Sequencing was performed with immunoSEQ multiplex PCR; in TCRdb, only in-frame clones are kept and a portion is missing. Of about 140,000 clones listed, about nine tenths are singletons. This sequence was found in a human donor who had recovered from COVID-19. The chain has TRBV9 and TRBJ1-2, with D possibly TRBD1 on 5 matching bases. Sample: peripheral blood, taken after recovery from COVID-19. CDR3 bases: TGTGCCAGCAGCGTAGGGACAAACTATGGCTACACCTTC. As protein: CASSVGTNYGYTF.